A selection of T cell receptor beta chains follows, all from one sample in a study of response to subunit inactivated influenza vaccine. MiXCR, applied by TCRdb to the RT-PCR reads, yields one record per CDR3 protein. The table includes 450,000 to 550,000 distinct CDR3 sequences, roughly 27% detected once. Sample: CD4+ T cells sorted from PBMCs, taken roughly 5 days after vaccination. The source of these receptors is a man over 45 who received an inactivated influenza vaccine. The CDR3 runs from the conserved cysteine through the conserved F or W. A D gene is named only where the DNA matches it firmly. Clone size is given for some rows only: seen once, a few or many times, or a class if the clone is expanded.

>TRBJ1-5|TRBV12-3/TRBV12-4|-|-
TGTGCCAGCAGCCTAGCGGCAGGGGACTATCAGCCCCAGCATTTT
CASSLAAGDYQPQHF
>TRBJ1-2|TRBV12-3/TRBV12-4|-|-
TGTGCCAGCAGTTGGGGGGCCGGCCCGGGGGCCTACACCTTC
CASSWGAGPGAYTF
>TRBJ2-5|TRBV29-1|-|TRBD2
TGCAGCGGGGTAAAGCGGGGGGGCCAAGAGACCCAGTACTTC
CSGVKRGGQETQYF
>TRBJ2-5|TRBV11-2|few|TRBD1
TGTGCCAGCAGCTTAAGGGGGCTTGAGACCCAGTACTTC
CASSLRGLETQYF
>TRBJ2-3|TRBV10-3|-|TRBD1
TGTGCCATCAGTGCCCAGGACGGGACAGGGTTTAAGTATTTT
CAISAQDGTGFKYF
>TRBJ1-2|TRBV6-1|few|-
TGTGCCAGCAGTAAGACGGTTAACTATGGCTACACCTTC
CASSKTVNYGYTF
>TRBJ1-3|TRBV7-2|few|-
TGTGCCAGCAGCCGTGGGTCGGGGCTGTACACCATATATTTT
CASSRGSGLYTIYF
>TRBJ2-1|TRBV14|-|-
TGTGCCAGCAGCCAACTTAGGGTCAATGAGCAGTTCTTC
CASSQLRVNEQFF
>TRBJ1-2|TRBV6-1|few|-
TGTGCCAGCAGTGAAGCTAGGGGGGGAGTGCATGGCTACACCTTC
CASSEARGGVHGYTF
>TRBJ2-1|TRBV24-1|-|TRBD2
TGTGCCACCAGTAGACTAGCTGAGCAGTTCTTC
CATSRLAEQFF
>TRBJ1-2|TRBV7-9|-|TRBD1
TGTGCCAGCAGCTCCCAGACAGGGCGAGTAAGCTATGGCTACACCTTC
CASSSQTGRVSYGYTF
>TRBJ2-1|TRBV12-3/TRBV12-4|-|TRBD2
TGTGCCAGCAGTAGGCGCCTAGCGGGAAAGGGCTCCTACAATGAGCAGTTCTTC
CASSRRLAGKGSYNEQFF
>TRBJ2-7|TRBV12-3/TRBV12-4|few|-
TGTGCCAGCACTTCCAGTTCCTCCTACGAGCAGTACTTC
CASTSSSSYEQYF
>TRBJ2-5|TRBV20-1|-|TRBD2
TGCAGTGCTAGAGATAACGGGGGGGGCGCGACCCAGTACTTC
CSARDNGGGATQYF
>TRBJ2-2|TRBV4-2|few|-
TGTGCCAGCAGCCAAGGACGTGCGGGCACCGGGGAGCTGTTTTTT
CASSQGRAGTGELFF
>TRBJ2-3|TRBV7-9|-|-
TGTGCCAGCATAGGCGGGTCGAGCGCAGATACGCAGTATTTT
CASIGGSSADTQYF
>TRBJ2-1|TRBV11-1|-|TRBD2
TGTGCCAGCAGCTCGCGCCCGGGACTAGCGCCCGACTACAATGAGCAGTTCTTC
CASSSRPGLAPDYNEQFF
>TRBJ1-2|TRBV7-2|-|TRBD1
TGTGCCAGCAGCTTAGCCACAGGGGGCTATGGCTACACCTTC
CASSLATGGYGYTF
>TRBJ2-1|TRBV4-3|few|-
TGCGCCAGCAGCCAAGTAGGGCGGAATGAGCAGTTCTTC
CASSQVGRNEQFF
>TRBJ2-5|TRBV10-2|-|TRBD2
TGCGCCAGCAGTCCAACTAGCGGGAGGTCGGAGACCCAGTACTTC
CASSPTSGRSETQYF
>TRBJ1-1|TRBV6-5|-|-
TGTGCCAGCAGTTACAAGTCTGAAGCTTTCTTT
CASSYKSEAFF
>TRBJ1-4|TRBV3-1|-|-
TGTGCCAGCAGCTCGGGACGAGAAAAACTGTTTTTT
CASSSGREKLFF
>TRBJ2-2|TRBV20-1|-|TRBD1
TGCAGTGCGGAGGACAGGAGAAAGAACACCGGGGAGCTGTTTTTT
CSAEDRRKNTGELFF
>TRBJ2-3|TRBV12-3/TRBV12-4|many|-
TGTGCCAGCAGTCCGACAGACCTAACAGGCACAGATACGCAGTATTTT
CASSPTDLTGTDTQYF
>TRBJ2-7|TRBV12-3/TRBV12-4|few|-
TGTGCCAGCAGTTTCGGGCAGGGGATCCACGAGCAGTACTTC
CASSFGQGIHEQYF
>TRBJ2-3|TRBV20-1|few|TRBD1
TGCAGTGCTAGAGATGCTAGGGGGCGGTGGCAAGGGAGAGATACGCAGTATTTT
CSARDARGRWQGRDTQYF
>TRBJ2-7|TRBV4-1|few|TRBD1
TGCGCCAGCAGCCAGCCCGGGACAGGGCGGGAGCAGTACTTC
CASSQPGTGREQYF
>TRBJ2-7|TRBV28|-|-
TGTGCCAGCAGTTTATTATCTTTGGGGACGGAAAACTACGAGCAGTACTTC
CASSLLSLGTENYEQYF
>TRBJ2-7|TRBV5-6|-|-
TGTGCCAGCAGCTTGGACCTCTCGTTGCAGTACTTC
CASSLDLSLQYF
>TRBJ2-3|TRBV12-3/TRBV12-4|few|-
TGTGCCAGCAGAGACGACAGAGGGGGAAATACGCAGTATTTT
CASRDDRGGNTQYF
>TRBJ2-7|TRBV7-9|many|-
TGTGCCAGCAGCTTATCTACCGAGCAGTACTTC
CASSLSTEQYF
>TRBJ2-7|TRBV4-3|-|TRBD1
TGCGCCAGCAGCCAAAGGCTGCTCGGGACAGGGGGATTCGAGCAGTACTTC
CASSQRLLGTGGFEQYF
>TRBJ1-4|TRBV5-1|-|TRBD1
TGCGCCAGCAGCTTCCAGGGACAGGCGGAAAAACTGTTTTTT
CASSFQGQAEKLFF
>TRBJ2-3|TRBV12-3/TRBV12-4|-|TRBD1
TGTGCCAGCAGCTTAGGATGGGGACAGGGGATCTCAGATACGCAGTATTTT
CASSLGWGQGISDTQYF
>TRBJ2-1|TRBV7-8|few|-
TGTGCCAGCAGCTTTGGTGCAGGGCGTTCCTACAATGAGCAGTTCTTC
CASSFGAGRSYNEQFF
>TRBJ2-7|TRBV21-1|-|-
TGTGCCAGCAGTCAGGAGCTGACCGGGACACACTCCTACGAGCAGTACTTC
CASSQELTGTHSYEQYF
>TRBJ2-1|TRBV5-1|-|-
TGCGCCAGCAGCTTGGCCGTCGGGACTTCCTACAATGAGCAGTTCTTC
CASSLAVGTSYNEQFF